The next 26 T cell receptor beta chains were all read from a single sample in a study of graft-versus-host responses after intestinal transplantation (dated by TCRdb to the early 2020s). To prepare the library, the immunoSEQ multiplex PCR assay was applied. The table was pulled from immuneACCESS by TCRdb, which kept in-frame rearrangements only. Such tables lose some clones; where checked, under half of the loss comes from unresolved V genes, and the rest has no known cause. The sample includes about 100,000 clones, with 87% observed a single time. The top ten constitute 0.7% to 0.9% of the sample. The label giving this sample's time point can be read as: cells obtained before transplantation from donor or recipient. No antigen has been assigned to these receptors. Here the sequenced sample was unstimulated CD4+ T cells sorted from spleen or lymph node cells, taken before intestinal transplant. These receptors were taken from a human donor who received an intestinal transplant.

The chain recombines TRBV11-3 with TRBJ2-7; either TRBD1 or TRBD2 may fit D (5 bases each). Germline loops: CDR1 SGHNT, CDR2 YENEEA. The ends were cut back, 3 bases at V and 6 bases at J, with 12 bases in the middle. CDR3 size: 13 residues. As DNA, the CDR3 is TGTGCCAGCAGCTTTTACGGGGCCGGCGAGCAGTACTTC. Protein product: CASSFYGAGEQYF.

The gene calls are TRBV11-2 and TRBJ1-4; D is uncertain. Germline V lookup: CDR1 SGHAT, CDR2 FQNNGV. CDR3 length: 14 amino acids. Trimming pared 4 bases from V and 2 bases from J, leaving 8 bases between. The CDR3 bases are TGTGCCAGCAGCTGGACGGATACTAATGAAAAACTGTTTTTT. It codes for CASSWTDTNEKLFF. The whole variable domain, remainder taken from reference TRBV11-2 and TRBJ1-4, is EAGVAQSPRYKIIEKRQSVAFWCNPISGHATLYWYQQILGQGPKLLIQFQNNGVVDDSQLPKDRFSAERLKGVDSTLKIQPAKLEDSAVYLCASSWTDTNEKLFFGSGTQLSVL.

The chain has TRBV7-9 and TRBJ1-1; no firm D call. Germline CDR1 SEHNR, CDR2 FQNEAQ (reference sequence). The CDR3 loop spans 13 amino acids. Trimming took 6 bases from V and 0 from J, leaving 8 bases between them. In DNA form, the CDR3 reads TGTGCCAGCAGGAAGGCACTGAACACTGAAGCTTTCTTT. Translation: CASRKALNTEAFF.

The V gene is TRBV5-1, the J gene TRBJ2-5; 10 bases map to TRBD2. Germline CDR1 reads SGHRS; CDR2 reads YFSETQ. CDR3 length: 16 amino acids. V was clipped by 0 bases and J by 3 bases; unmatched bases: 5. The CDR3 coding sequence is TGCGCCAGCAGCTTGGGCGGTACTAGCGGGAAAGAGACCCAGTACTTC. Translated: CASSLGGTSGKETQYF. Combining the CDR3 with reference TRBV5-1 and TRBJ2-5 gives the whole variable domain KAGVTQTPRYLIKTRGQQVTLSCSPISGHRSVSWYQQTPGQGLQFLFEYFSETQRNKGNFPGRFSGRQFSNSRSEMNVSTLELGDSALYLCASSLGGTSGKETQYFGPGTRLLVL.

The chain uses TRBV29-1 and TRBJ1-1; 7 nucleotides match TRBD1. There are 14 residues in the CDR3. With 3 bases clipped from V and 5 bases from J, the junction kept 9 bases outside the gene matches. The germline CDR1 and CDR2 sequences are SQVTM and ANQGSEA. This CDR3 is CSVDAQGVGTEAFF. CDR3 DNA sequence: TGCAGCGTTGATGCTCAGGGGGTAGGAACTGAAGCTTTCTTT. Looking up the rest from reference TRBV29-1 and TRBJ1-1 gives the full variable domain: SAVISQKPSRDICQRGTSLTIQCQVDSQVTMMFWYRQQPGQSLTLIATANQGSEATYESGFVIDKFPISRPNLTFSTLTVSNMSPEDSSIYLCSVDAQGVGTEAFFGQGTRLTVV.

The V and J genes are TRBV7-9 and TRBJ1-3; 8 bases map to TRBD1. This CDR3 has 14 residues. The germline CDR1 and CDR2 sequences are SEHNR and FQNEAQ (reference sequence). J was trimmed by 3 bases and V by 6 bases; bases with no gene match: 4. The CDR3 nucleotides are TGTGCCAGCAGACGAGGGACAGGTGGAAACACCATATATTTT. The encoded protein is CASRRGTGGNTIYF.

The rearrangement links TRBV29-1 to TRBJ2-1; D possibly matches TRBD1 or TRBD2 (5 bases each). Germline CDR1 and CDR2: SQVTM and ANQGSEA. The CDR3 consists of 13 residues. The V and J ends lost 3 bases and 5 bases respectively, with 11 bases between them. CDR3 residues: CSVDLGPNNEQFF. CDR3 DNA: TGCAGCGTTGATCTGGGACCCAACAATGAGCAGTTCTTC.

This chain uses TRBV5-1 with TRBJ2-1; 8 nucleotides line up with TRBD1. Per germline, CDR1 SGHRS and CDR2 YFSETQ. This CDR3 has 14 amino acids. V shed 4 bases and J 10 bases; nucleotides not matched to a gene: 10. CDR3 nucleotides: TGCGCCAGCAGCGGGACCGGGACAGGTAGGGAGCAGTTCTTC. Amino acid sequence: CASSGTGTGREQFF.

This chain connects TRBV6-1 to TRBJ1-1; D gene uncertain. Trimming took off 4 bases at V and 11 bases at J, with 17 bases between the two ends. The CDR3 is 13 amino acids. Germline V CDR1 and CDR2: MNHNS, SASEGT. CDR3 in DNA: TGTGCCAGCAGTGTAAATCGCTTGATGCGCGCTTTCTTT. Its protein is CASSVNRLMRAFF.

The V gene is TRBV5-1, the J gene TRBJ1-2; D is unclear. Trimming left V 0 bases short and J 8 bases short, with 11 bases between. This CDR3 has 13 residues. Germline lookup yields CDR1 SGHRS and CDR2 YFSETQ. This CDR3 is CASSLEPGRGYTF. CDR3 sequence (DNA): TGCGCCAGCAGCTTGGAGCCAGGACGGGGCTACACCTTC.

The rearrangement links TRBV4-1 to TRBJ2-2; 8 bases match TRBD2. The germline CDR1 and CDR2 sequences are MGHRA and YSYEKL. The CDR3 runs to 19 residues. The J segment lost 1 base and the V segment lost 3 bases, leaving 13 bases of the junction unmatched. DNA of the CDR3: TGCGCCAGCAGCCAGATTGGGCTCCGGGGGGGAAAGAACACCGGGGAGCTGTTTTTT. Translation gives CASSQIGLRGGKNTGELFF.

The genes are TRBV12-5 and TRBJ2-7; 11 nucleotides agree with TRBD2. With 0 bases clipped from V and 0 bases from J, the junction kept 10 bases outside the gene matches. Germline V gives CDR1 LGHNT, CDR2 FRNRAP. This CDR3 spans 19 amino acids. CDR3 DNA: TGTGCTAGTGGTTTGGTAGGGGGGAGACTAGCGGGAACCTCCTACGAGCAGTACTTC. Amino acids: CASGLVGGRLAGTSYEQYF.

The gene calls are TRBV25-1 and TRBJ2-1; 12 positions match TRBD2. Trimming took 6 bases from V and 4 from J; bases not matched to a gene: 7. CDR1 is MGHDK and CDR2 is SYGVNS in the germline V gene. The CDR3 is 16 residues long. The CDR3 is CASRGPSGGVYNEQFF. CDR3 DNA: TGTGCCAGCAGAGGCCCTAGCGGGGGGGTTTACAATGAGCAGTTCTTC.

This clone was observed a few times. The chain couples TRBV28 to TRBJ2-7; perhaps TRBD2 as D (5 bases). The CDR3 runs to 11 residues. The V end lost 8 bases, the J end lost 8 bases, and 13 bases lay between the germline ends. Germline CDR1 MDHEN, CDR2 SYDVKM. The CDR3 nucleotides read TGTGCCAGCGGAGTTCGAGGGAAGCAGTACTTC. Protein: CASGVRGKQYF.

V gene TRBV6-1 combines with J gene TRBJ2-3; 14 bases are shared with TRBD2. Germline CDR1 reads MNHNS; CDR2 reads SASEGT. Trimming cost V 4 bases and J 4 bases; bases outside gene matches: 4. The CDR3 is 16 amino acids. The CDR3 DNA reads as TGTGCCAGCAGTGGGGGACTAGCGGGAGTGTCAGATACGCAGTATTTT. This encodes CASSGGLAGVSDTQYF.

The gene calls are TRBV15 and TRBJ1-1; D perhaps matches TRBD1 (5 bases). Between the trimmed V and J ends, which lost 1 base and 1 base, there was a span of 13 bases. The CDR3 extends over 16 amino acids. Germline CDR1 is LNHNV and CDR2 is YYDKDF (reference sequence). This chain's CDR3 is CATSRGKNTGNTEAFF. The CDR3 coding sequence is TGTGCCACCAGCAGAGGGAAGAATACAGGGAACACTGAAGCTTTCTTT.

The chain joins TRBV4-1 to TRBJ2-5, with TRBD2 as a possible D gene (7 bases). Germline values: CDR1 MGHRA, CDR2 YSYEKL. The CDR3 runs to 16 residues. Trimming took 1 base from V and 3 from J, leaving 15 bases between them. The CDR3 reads CASSQAGGDTKETQYF. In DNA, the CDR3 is TGCGCCAGCAGCCAAGCTGGGGGGGACACTAAAGAGACCCAGTACTTC.

CDR3 protein: CASSILSEPDTQYF. The DNA for the CDR3 is TGCGCCAGCAGCATACTTTCGGAGCCAGATACGCAGTATTTT. This chain uses TRBV5-1 with TRBJ2-3; the D is unclear. V was trimmed by 4 bases and J by 4 bases, leaving 13 bases between them. Per germline, CDR1 SGHRS and CDR2 YFSETQ. The CDR3 runs 14 residues.

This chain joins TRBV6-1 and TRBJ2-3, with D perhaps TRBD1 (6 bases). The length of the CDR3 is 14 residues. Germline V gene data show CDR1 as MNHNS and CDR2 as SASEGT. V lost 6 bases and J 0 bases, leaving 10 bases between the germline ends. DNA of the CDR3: TGTGCCAGCAGGCCGGGACATAGCACAGATACGCAGTATTTT. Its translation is CASRPGHSTDTQYF.

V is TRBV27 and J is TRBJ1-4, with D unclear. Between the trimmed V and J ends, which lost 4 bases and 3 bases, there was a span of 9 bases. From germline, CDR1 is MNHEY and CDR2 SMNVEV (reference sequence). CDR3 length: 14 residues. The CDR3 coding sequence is TGTGCCAGCAGTTGGGAGGGCCCTAATGAAAAACTGTTTTTT. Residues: CASSWEGPNEKLFF.

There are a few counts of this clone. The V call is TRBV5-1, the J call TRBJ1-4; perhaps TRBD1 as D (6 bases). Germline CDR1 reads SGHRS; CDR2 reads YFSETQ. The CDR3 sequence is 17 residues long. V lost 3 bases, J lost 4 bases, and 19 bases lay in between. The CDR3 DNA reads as TGCGCCAGCAGCTCACTGGGCGTGTCAGGGGTTAATGAAAAACTGTTTTTT. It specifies CASSSLGVSGVNEKLFF. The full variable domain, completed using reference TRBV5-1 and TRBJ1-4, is KAGVTQTPRYLIKTRGQQVTLSCSPISGHRSVSWYQQTPGQGLQFLFEYFSETQRNKGNFPGRFSGRQFSNSRSEMNVSTLELGDSALYLCASSSLGVSGVNEKLFFGSGTQLSVL.

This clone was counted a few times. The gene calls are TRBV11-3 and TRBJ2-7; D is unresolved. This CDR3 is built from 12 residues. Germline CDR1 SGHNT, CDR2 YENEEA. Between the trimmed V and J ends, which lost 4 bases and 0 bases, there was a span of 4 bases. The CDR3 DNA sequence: TGTGCCAGCAGCTACAGCTCCTACGAGCAGTACTTC. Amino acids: CASSYSSYEQYF.

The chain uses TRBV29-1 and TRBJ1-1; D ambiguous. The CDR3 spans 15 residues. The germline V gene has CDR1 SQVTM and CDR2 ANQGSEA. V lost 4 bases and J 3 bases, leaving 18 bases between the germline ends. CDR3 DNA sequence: TGCAGCGTTGTTCTTCGGTTAAAGAGGGACACTGAAGCTTTCTTT. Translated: CSVVLRLKRDTEAFF.

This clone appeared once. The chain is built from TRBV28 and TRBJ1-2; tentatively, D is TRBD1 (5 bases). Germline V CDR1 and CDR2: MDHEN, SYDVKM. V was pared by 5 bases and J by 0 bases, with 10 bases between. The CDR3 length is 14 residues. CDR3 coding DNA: TGTGCCAGCAGTAATGAGGGGCCTAACTATGGCTACACCTTC. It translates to CASSNEGPNYGYTF.

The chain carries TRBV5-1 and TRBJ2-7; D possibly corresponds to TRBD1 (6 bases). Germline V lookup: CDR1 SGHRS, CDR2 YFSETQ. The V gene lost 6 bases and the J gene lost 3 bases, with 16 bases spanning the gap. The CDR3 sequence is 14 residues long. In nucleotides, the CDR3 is TGCGCCAGCAAGAGGACAGACAACCTCTACGAGCAGTACTTC. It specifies CASKRTDNLYEQYF.

CDR3 residues: CASSLHRQGSPLHF. CDR3 sequence (DNA): TGTGCCAGCAGCTTACATAGACAGGGATCACCCCTCCACTTT. This chain joins TRBV7-3 and TRBJ1-6, with 7 bases fitting TRBD1. The CDR3 loop spans 14 amino acids. The germline V gene has CDR1 SGHTA and CDR2 FQGTGA. V gave up 2 bases and J gave up 10 bases; unmatched junction bases: 5.